A selection of T cell receptor beta chains follows, all from one sample in a study of T cells expressing NK-cell markers. TCRdb reprocessed the 5' RACE reads, with one entry per CDR3 protein and no DNA. Its clone listing holds a few hundred thousand distinct CDR3 sequences. Sequenced input: blood T cells: a sorted CD56 or NKG2C T cell subset, CD4+ or CD8+ T cells, or bulk PBMC T cells (not recorded which). Receptors originate from a man between 18 and 35 years old in good health. CDR3s include the opening cysteine and the closing phenylalanine or tryptophan.

TRBV5-1	TRBJ2-5	CASSFSGQAMETQYF
TRBV18	TRBJ2-7	CASSPSTAHSYEQYF
TRBV5-1	TRBJ1-5	CASSVGGPNQPQHF
TRBV5-5	TRBJ2-2	CASSPVDGELFF
TRBV15	TRBJ2-1	CATSTSGVAEQFF
TRBV29-1	TRBJ2-1	CSVVGPPGPSSYNEQFF
TRBV28	TRBJ1-1	CAIGQLNTEAFF
TRBV4-2	TRBJ2-1	CASSHRPLSGTSGKIPYNEQFF
TRBV7-6	TRBJ2-3	CASSLSYSDTQYF
TRBV5-1	TRBJ2-3	CASSFGLAGGTDTQYF
TRBV7-8	TRBJ2-2	CASSPKGRELFF
TRBV28	TRBJ2-3	CASSLSGVGLAFTDTQYF
TRBV20-1	TRBJ2-5	CSARGLAGYEETQYF
TRBV3-1	TRBJ2-4	CASSQVTIGNIQYF
TRBV24-1	TRBJ2-3	CATSDPPGQGTSTDTQYF
TRBV5-6	TRBJ2-5	CASSLVTPGRETQYF
TRBV2	TRBJ2-7	CASSDRGSGEQYF